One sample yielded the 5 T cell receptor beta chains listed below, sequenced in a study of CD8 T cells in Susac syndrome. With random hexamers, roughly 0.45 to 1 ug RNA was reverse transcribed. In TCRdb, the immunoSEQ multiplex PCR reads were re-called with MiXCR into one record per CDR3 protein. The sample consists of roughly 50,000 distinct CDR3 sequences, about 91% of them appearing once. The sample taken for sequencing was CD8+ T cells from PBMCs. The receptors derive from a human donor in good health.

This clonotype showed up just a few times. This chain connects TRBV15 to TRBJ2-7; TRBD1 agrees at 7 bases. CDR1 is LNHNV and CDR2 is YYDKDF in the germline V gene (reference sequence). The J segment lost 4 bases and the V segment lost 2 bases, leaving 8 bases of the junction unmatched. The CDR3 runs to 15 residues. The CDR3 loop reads CATSRSRQGEYEQYF. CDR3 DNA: TGTGCCACCAGCAGATCGAGACAGGGAGAATACGAGCAGTACTTC.

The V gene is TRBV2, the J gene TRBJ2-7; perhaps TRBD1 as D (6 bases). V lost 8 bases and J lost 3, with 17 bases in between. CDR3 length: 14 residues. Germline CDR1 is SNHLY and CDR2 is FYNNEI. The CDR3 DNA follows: TGTGCCAGCGAGGACAGATTCTCCTACTACGAGCAGTACTTC. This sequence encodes CASEDRFSYYEQYF. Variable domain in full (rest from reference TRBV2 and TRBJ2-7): EPEVTQTPSHQVTQMGQEVILRCVPISNHLYFYWYRQILGQKVEFLVSFYNNEISEKSEIFDDQFSVERPDGSNFTLKIRSTKLEDSAMYFCASEDRFSYYEQYFGPGTRLTVT.

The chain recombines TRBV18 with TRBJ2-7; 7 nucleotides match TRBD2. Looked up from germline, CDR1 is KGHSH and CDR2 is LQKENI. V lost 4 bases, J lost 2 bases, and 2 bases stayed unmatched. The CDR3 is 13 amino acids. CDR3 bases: TGTGCCAGCTCACGTGGGAGGGCCTACGAGCAGTACTTC. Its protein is CASSRGRAYEQYF.

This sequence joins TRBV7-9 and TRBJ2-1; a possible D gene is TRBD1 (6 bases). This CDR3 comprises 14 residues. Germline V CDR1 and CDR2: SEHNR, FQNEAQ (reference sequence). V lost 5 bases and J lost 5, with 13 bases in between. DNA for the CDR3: TGTGCCAGCAGCGCTTGGGGGCAGAACAATGAGCAGTTCTTC. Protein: CASSAWGQNNEQFF.

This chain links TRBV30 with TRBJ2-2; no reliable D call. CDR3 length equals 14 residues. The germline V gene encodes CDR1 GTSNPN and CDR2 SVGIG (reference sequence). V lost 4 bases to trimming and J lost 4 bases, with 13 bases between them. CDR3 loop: CAWISLYGTGELFF. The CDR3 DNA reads TGTGCCTGGATATCTCTCTATGGCACCGGGGAGCTGTTTTTT.